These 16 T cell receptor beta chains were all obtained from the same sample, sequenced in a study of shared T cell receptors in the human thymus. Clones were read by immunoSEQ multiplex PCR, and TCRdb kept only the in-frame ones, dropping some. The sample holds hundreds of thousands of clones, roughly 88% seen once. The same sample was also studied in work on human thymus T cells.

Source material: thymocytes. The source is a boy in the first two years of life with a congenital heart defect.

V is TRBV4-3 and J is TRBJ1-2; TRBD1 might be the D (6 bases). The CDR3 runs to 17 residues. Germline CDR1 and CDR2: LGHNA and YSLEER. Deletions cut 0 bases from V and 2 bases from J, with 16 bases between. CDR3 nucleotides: TGCGCCAGCAGCCAAGAAGGTCGCACGGGGGGCAACTATGGCTACACCTTC. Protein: CASSQEGRTGGNYGYTF.

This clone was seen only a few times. This CDR3 reads CASSQDLGPWRGYTF. Here the CDR3 DNA reads TGCGCCAGCAGCCAAGATCTGGGTCCGTGGAGGGGCTACACCTTC. The chain uses TRBV4-3 and TRBJ1-2; D gene uncertain. With 0 bases removed from V and 8 bases from J, the gap between germline ends came to 16 bases. The CDR3 extends over 15 amino acids. CDR1 is LGHNA and CDR2 is YSLEER in the germline V gene.

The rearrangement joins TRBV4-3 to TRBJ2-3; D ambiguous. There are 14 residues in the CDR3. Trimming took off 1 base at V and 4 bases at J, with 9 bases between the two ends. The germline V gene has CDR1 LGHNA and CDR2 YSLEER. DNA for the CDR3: TGCGCCAGCAGCCAAGCTCTCTTTCCAGATACGCAGTATTTT. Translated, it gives CASSQALFPDTQYF.

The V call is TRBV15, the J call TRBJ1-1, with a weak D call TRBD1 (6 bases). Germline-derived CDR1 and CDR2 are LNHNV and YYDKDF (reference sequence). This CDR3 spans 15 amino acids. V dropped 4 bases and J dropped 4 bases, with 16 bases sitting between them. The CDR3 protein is CATSMTPTGVTEAFF. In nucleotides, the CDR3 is TGTGCCACCAGCATGACCCCGACAGGCGTCACTGAAGCTTTCTTT.

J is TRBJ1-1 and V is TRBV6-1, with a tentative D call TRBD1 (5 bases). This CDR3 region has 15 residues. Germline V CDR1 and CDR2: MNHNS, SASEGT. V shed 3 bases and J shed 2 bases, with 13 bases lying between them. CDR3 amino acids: CASSDPGLGNTEAFF. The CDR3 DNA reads TGTGCCAGCAGTGATCCGGGACTGGGAAACACTGAAGCTTTCTTT.

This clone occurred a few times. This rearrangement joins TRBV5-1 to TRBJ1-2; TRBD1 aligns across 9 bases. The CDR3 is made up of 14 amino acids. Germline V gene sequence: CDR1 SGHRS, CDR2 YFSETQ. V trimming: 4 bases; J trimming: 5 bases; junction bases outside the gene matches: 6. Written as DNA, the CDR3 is TGCGCCAGCAGCCCGGGACAGGGAAGGTATGGCTACACCTTC. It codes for CASSPGQGRYGYTF.

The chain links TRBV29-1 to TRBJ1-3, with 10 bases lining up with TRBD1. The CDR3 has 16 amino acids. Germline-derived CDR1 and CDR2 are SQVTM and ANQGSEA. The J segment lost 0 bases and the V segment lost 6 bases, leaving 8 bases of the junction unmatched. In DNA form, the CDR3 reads TGCAGCGTAGGGACAGGGGCCCTACTCTCTGGAAACACCATATATTTT. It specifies CSVGTGALLSGNTIYF.

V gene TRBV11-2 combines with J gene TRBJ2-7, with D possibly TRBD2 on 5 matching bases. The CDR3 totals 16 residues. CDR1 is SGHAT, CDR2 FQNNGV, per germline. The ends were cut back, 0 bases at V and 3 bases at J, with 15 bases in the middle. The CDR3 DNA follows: TGTGCCAGCAGCTTAGATCGCGGGTTTGCCCTCTACGAGCAGTACTTC. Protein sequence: CASSLDRGFALYEQYF.

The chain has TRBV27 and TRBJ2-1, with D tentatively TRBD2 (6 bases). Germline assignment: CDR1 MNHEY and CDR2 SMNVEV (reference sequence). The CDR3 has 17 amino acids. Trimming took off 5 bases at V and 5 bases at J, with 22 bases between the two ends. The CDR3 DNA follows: TGTGCCAGCAGTGGACCCCCACTAAGCGGGCGAGACAATGAGCAGTTCTTC. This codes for CASSGPPLSGRDNEQFF.

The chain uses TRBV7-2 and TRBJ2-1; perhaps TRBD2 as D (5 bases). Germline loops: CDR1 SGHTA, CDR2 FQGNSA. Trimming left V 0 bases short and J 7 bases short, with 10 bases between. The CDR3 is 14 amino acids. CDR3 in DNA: TGTGCCAGCAGCTTAGCGCATGGAGGAAATGAGCAGTTCTTC. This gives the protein CASSLAHGGNEQFF. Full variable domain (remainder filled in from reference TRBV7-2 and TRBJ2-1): GAGVSQSPSNKVTEKGKDVELRCDPISGHTALYWYRQSLGQGLEFLIYFQGNSAPDKSGLPSDRFSAERTGGSVSTLTIQRTQQEDSAVYLCASSLAHGGNEQFFGPGTRLTVL.

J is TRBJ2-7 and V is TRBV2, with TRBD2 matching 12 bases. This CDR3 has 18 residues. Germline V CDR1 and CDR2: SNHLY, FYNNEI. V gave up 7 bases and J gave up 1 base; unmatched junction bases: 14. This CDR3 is CASMGGERTSGNSYEQYF. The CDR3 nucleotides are TGTGCCAGCATGGGGGGGGAACGGACTAGCGGGAATTCCTACGAGCAGTACTTC.

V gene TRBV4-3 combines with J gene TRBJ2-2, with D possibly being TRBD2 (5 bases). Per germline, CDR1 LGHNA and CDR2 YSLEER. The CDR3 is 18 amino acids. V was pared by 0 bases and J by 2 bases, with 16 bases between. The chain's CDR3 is CASSQDWRSGRNTGELFF. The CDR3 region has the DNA TGCGCCAGCAGCCAAGATTGGCGGAGCGGACGTAACACCGGGGAGCTGTTTTTT.

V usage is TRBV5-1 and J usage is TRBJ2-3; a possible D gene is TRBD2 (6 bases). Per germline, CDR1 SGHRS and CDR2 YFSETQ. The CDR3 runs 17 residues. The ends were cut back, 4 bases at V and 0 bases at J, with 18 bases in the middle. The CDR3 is CASSLRGAGQSTDTQYF. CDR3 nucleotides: TGCGCCAGCAGCCTTCGCGGGGCAGGGCAAAGCACAGATACGCAGTATTTT. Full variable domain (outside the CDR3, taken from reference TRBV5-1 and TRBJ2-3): KAGVTQTPRYLIKTRGQQVTLSCSPISGHRSVSWYQQTPGQGLQFLFEYFSETQRNKGNFPGRFSGRQFSNSRSEMNVSTLELGDSALYLCASSLRGAGQSTDTQYFGPGTRLTVL.

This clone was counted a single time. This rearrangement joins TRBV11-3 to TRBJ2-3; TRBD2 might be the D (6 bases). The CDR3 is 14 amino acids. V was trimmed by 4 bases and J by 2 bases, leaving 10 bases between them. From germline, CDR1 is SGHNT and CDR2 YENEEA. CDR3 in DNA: TGTGCCAGCAGCTACCGGGGGAACACAGATACGCAGTATTTT. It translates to CASSYRGNTDTQYF.

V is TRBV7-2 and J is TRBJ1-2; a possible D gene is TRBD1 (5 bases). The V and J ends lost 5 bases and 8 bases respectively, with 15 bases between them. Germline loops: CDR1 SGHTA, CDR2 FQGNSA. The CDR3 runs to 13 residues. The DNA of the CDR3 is TGTGCCAGCAGCGTTACAGGCGGGACCGGCTACACCTTC. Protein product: CASSVTGGTGYTF. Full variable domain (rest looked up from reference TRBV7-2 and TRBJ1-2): GAGVSQSPSNKVTEKGKDVELRCDPISGHTALYWYRQSLGQGLEFLIYFQGNSAPDKSGLPSDRFSAERTGGSVSTLTIQRTQQEDSAVYLCASSVTGGTGYTFGSGTRLTVV.

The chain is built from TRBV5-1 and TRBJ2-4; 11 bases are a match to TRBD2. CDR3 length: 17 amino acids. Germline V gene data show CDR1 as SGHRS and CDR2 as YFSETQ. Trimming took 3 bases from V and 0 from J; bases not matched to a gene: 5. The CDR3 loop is CASSSFGTSGAKNIQYF. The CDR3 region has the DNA TGCGCCAGCAGCTCTTTTGGGACTAGCGGAGCCAAAAACATTCAGTACTTC. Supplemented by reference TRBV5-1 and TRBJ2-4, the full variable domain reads KAGVTQTPRYLIKTRGQQVTLSCSPISGHRSVSWYQQTPGQGLQFLFEYFSETQRNKGNFPGRFSGRQFSNSRSEMNVSTLELGDSALYLCASSSFGTSGAKNIQYFGAGTRLSVL.